In this sample, the clone carrying this TCR beta chain turned up once. Its specificity is unknown. This sample is drawn from a study of Ad26.COV2.S vaccination and SARS-CoV-2 variants. Findings and caveats of the study: The placebo group had lower spike-specific TCR breadth than the vaccine recipients did. After vaccination, substantial breadth of spike-specific CD8+ and CD4+ responses was reported. The TCR breadth and depth analyses may have produced an underestimate of total T cell responses. Participants given vaccine showed non-spike TCR breadth similar to that of placebo recipients.

The table came from immunoSEQ multiplex PCR; TCRdb's copy has only in-frame clones and leaves some out. The table records roughly 350,000 clones, around 89% of them present only once. Regarding treatment: about 20 received Ad26.COV2.S at low or high dose, single or two shots; 5 received placebo; per-sample allocation not given. It was on day 63 after the first vaccine or placebo injection that samples were taken. Trimming shortened V by 6 bases and J by 3 bases, and 14 bases separated the two germline ends. This CDR3 region has 14 residues. Germline V lookup: CDR1 MNHNY, CDR2 SVGAGI (reference sequence).

The chain links TRBV6-6 to TRBJ2-5; a possible D gene is TRBD2 (6 bases). The specimen was peripheral blood, collected in a trial of Ad26.COV2.S vaccine versus placebo. This clonotype originated in a person between 18 and 59 years old who received the Ad26.COV2.S COVID-19 vaccine or a placebo. The CDR3 loop is CASRDPGGKETQYF. The CDR3 bases are TGTGCCAGCAGGGACCCCGGGGGAAAAGAGACCCAGTACTTC.